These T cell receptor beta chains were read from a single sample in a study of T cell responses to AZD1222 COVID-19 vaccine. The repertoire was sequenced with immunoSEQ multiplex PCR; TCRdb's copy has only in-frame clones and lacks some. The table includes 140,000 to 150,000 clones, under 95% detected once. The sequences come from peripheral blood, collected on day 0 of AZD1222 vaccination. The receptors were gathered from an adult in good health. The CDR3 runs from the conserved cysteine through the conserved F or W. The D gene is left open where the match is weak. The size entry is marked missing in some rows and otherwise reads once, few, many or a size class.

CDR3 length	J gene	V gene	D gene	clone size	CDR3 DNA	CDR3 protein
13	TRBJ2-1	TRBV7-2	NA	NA	TGTGCCAGCAGCTTAGAGGTGTACAATGAGCAGTTCTTC	CASSLEVYNEQFF
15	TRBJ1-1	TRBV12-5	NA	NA	TGTGCTAGTGCCCCGGGCGGGAGGCGAGACACTGAAGCTTTCTTT	CASAPGGRRDTEAFF
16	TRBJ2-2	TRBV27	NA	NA	TGTGCCAGCACCAGGGGGGGCGGGGTGATAACCGGGGAGCTGTTTTTT	CASTRGGGVITGELFF
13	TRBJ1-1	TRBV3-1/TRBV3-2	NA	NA	TGTGCCAGCAGCCAAGGGGCAGGCACTGAAGCTTTCTTT	CASSQGAGTEAFF
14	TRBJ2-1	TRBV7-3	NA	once	TGTGCCAGCAGTGTGGGCGGACCCAACAATGAGCAGTTCTTC	CASSVGGPNNEQFF
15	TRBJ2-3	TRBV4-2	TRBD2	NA	TGTGCCAGCAGCCATACTAGCGGGGGTACAGATACGCAGTATTTT	CASSHTSGGTDTQYF
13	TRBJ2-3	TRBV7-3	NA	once	TGTGCCAGCAGCACTAACTCGAGAGATACGCAGTATTTT	CASSTNSRDTQYF
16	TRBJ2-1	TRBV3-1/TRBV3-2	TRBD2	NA	TGTGCCGGCAGCCCTCGCGCTAGCGGGAGTGCGGGTGAGCAGTTCTTC	CAGSPRASGSAGEQFF
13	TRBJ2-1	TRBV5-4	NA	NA	TGTGCCAGCAGCCGACAGGCAAGCAATGAGCAGTTCTTC	CASSRQASNEQFF
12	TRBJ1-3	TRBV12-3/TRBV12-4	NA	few	TGTGCCAGCACCCAATCTGGAAACACCATATATTTT	CASTQSGNTIYF
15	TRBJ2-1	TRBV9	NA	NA	TGTGCCAGCCGCCGGGACCCCGGGGGCTACAATGAGCAGTTCTTC	CASRRDPGGYNEQFF
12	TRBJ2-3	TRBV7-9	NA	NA	TGTGCCAGCAGGGACACCACAGATACGCAGTATTTT	CASRDTTDTQYF
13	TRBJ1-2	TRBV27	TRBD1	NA	TGTGCCAGCAGTTTAGGGACAGGGGTTGGCTACACCTTC	CASSLGTGVGYTF
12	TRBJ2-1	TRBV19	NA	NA	TGTGCCAGTACCCTGAATGACAATGAGCAGTTCTTC	CASTLNDNEQFF
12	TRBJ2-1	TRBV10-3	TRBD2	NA	TGTGCCATCAGGCGGGGGGGCAATGAGCAGTTCTTC	CAIRRGGNEQFF
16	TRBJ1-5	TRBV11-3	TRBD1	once	TGTGCCAGCAGCTTAGTGGACAGGGAATGCAATCAGCCCCAGCATTTT	CASSLVDRECNQPQHF
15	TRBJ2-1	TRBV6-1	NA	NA	TGTGCCAGCAGTGAAGTGGGGAGGGGGAAAGGTGAGCAGTTCTTC	CASSEVGRGKGEQFF
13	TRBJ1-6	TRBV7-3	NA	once	TGTGCCAGCAGCGCGGACGGGTTCTCACCCCTCCACTTT	CASSADGFSPLHF
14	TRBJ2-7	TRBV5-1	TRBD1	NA	TGCGCCAGCAGCCCCGACAGGGGTTCCTACGAGCAGTACTTC	CASSPDRGSYEQYF
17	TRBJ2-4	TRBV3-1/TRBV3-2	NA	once	TGTGCCAGCAGCCTACAGTCAGCGGGTGTAGCCAAAAACATTCAGTACTTC	CASSLQSAGVAKNIQYF
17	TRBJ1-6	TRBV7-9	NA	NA	TGTGCCAGCAGCGAAATCGGACAGAGCTCCTATAATTCACCCCTCCACTTT	CASSEIGQSSYNSPLHF
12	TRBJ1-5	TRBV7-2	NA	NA	TGTGCCAGCAGCTTAGAGCAACAGCCCCAGCATTTT	CASSLEQQPQHF
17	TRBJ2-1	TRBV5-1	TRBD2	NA	TGCGCCAGCAGCACCTTCGGGGGGGGCCCGTCCTACAATGAGCAGTTCTTC	CASSTFGGGPSYNEQFF
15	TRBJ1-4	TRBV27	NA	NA	TGTGCCAGCAGTTCCCGGGCCCTGCAGGATGAAAAACTGTTTTTT	CASSSRALQDEKLFF
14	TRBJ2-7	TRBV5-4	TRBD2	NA	TGTGCCAGCAGCAGAACAGTAGCGGGCTACGAGCAGTACTTC	CASSRTVAGYEQYF
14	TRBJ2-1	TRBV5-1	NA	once	TGCGCCAGCAGCTTGATACCGAGGAGAAATGAGCAGTTCTTC	CASSLIPRRNEQFF
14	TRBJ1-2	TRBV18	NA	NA	TGTGCCAGCTCACCAACCGGGATCAACTATGGCTACACCTTC	CASSPTGINYGYTF
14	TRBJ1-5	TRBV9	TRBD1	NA	TGTGCCAGCAGCCCACAGGGGGGCGGCCAGCCCCAGCATTTT	CASSPQGGGQPQHF
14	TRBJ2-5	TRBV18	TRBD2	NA	TGTGCCAGCTCACAGAACCGGGGGGAAGAGACCCAGTACTTC	CASSQNRGEETQYF